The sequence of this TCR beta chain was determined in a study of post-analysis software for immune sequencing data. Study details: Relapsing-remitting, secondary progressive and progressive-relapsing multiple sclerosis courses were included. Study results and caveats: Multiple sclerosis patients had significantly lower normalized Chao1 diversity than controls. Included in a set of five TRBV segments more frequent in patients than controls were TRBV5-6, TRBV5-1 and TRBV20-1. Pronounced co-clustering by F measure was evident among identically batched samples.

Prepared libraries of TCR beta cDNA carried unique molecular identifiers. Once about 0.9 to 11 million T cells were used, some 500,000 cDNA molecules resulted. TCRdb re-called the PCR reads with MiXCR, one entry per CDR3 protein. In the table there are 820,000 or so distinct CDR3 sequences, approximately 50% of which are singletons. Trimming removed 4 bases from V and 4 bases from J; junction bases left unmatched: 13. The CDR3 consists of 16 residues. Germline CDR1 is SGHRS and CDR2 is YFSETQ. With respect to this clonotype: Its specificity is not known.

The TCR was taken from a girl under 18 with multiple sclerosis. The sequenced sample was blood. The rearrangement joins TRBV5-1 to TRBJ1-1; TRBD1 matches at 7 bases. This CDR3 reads CASSPDPTGRVTEAFF. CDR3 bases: TGCGCCAGCAGCCCCGACCCGACAGGGAGGGTCACTGAAGCTTTCTTT.